Included here is one T cell receptor (beta chain) sequence, with context. Germline V gives CDR1 MNHEY, CDR2 SMNVEV (reference sequence). V lost 4 bases, J lost 3 bases, and 9 bases lay in between. The CDR3 runs 13 residues. These data belong to a study of CD8 T cells in Susac syndrome. Random hexamers served to reverse transcribe about 0.45 to 1 ug RNA. TCRdb fed the immunoSEQ multiplex PCR reads into MiXCR, producing one record per CDR3 protein. The sample shows 250,000 to 300,000 distinct CDR3 sequences, 70% to 90% of them seen only once. Input material: CD8+ T cells from PBMCs. The TCR sequence derives from a human donor with multiple sclerosis. The rearrangement joins TRBV27 to TRBJ1-1; D remains ambiguous. The chain's CDR3 is CASSYWGDTEAFF. CDR3 sequence (DNA): TGTGCCAGCAGTTATTGGGGTGACACTGAAGCTTTCTTT.